This T cell receptor beta chain was sequenced in a study of blood T cells in healthy people across ages. The V end lost 6 bases, the J end lost 9 bases, and 12 bases lay between the germline ends. Germline V CDR1 and CDR2: PRHDT, FYEKMQ (reference sequence). CDR3 length: 12 amino acids. The table lists this clonotype with a few counts. A sample-barcoded 5' primer and a J-beta primer mix were used in a second PCR of about 7 to 11 cycles. A minimum of 2.5 million CDR3-containing paired-end reads was obtained for each sample. TCRdb passed the 5' RACE reads through MiXCR, listing each CDR3 protein once. The sample contains roughly 800,000 distinct CDR3 sequences, around a quarter of which appear only once. Separately, the same data were catalogued under a study of T cells of mothers and their children. That source reports: A few healthy Caucasian mothers gave samples, and so did their six children. There were over 8.5 million TCR beta CDR3 reads from each mother and about 3 million from each child. Thymic selection molds TCR recombination output in much the same way for related pairs as for unrelated pairs.

The sequencing sample was made of blood. This chain links TRBV13 with TRBJ2-1, with a tentative D call TRBD1 (6 bases). This receptor was obtained from a boy between 10 and 17 years old in good health. The CDR3 DNA is TGTGCCAGCAGGCCACAGGGTCCTGAGCAGTTCTTC. It translates to CASRPQGPEQFF.